Below are 24 T cell receptor beta chains sequenced from a single sample in a study of T cell responses to AZD1222 COVID-19 vaccine (dated by TCRdb to the early 2020s). The library was generated by the immunoSEQ multiplex PCR assay. TCRdb limited this immuneACCESS table to in-frame rearrangements with V and J called. A share of clones is missing; checked studies link under half to unresolved V genes, and the rest is unexplained. The sample records about 21,000 clones, around 82% of which are singletons. Approximately 46% of the sample is taken by the ten largest. The time point label, read with the paper, signifies: baseline before first vaccination. The source was peripheral blood, collected on day 0 of AZD1222 vaccination. These receptor sequences come from an adult in good health.

V usage is TRBV20-1 and J usage is TRBJ2-7; D might be TRBD1 (5 bases). Germline CDR1 reads DFQATT; CDR2 reads SNEGSKA (reference sequence). V was cut by 3 bases and J by 4 bases, with 10 bases left in between. The CDR3 is 12 amino acids. CDR3 in DNA: TGCAGTGCTAGTAAAGGGGCGTACGAGCAGTACTTC. Amino acid sequence: CSASKGAYEQYF.

The chain recombines TRBV4-1 with TRBJ1-2; D not resolved. The length of the CDR3 is 14 residues. Germline CDR1 and CDR2: MGHRA and YSYEKL. Trimming cost V 3 bases and J 6 bases, with 14 bases left between them. CDR3 DNA: TGCGCCAGCAGCCACCAACTTCGGCAGGATGGCTACACCTTC. Protein: CASSHQLRQDGYTF.

This clone was recorded only once. The chain joins TRBV7-9 to TRBJ2-5; no definite D call. The germline gives CDR1 SEHNR, CDR2 FQNEAQ (reference sequence). This CDR3 comprises 12 residues. V shed 1 base and J shed 5 bases, with 5 bases lying between them. The CDR3 DNA reads TGTGCCAGCAGCTTAGTAGAGGAGACCCAGTACTTC. As protein: CASSLVEETQYF. Full variable domain (missing parts from reference TRBV7-9 and TRBJ2-5): DTGVSQNPRHKITKRGQNVTFRCDPISEHNRLYWYRQTLGQGPEFLTYFQNEAQLEKSRLLSDRFSAERPKGSFSTLEIQRTEQGDSAMYLCASSLVEETQYFGPGTRLLVL.

The rearrangement uses TRBV10-1 and TRBJ2-7, with 8 bases matching TRBD2. J was trimmed by 7 bases and V by 4 bases; bases with no gene match: 12. CDR1 is WNHNN and CDR2 is SYGVQD in the germline V gene (reference sequence). The CDR3 sequence is 15 residues long. This chain's CDR3 is CASSAGLGTPKEQYF. CDR3 sequence (DNA): TGCGCCAGCAGTGCGGGACTAGGGACGCCAAAGGAGCAGTACTTC.

The chain employs TRBV4-2 and TRBJ1-1; D call uncertain. The CDR3 runs 15 residues. CDR1 and CDR2 (germline): LGHNA, YNFKEQ. V was pared by 0 bases and J by 0 bases, with 8 bases between. The CDR3, as DNA: TGTGCCAGCAGCCAAGAAGCCAGGATGAACACTGAAGCTTTCTTT. Residues: CASSQEARMNTEAFF.

The rearrangement uses TRBV5-5 and TRBJ2-5; D is perhaps TRBD1 (6 bases). Germline V CDR1 and CDR2: SGHKS, YYEKEE (reference sequence). Trimming took 0 bases from V and 1 from J, leaving 13 bases between them. The CDR3 spans 16 residues. The CDR3 protein is CASSLDPRGSQETQYF. In DNA, the CDR3 is TGTGCCAGCAGCTTGGATCCCAGGGGCTCCCAAGAGACCCAGTACTTC.

The chain joins TRBV29-1 to TRBJ2-2, with D possibly being TRBD2 (5 bases). Trimming pared 0 bases from V and 0 bases from J, leaving 5 bases between. This CDR3 is 14 amino acids long. Germline CDR1 reads SQVTM; CDR2 reads ANQGSEA. Written as DNA, the CDR3 is TGCAGCGTTGAAGAGACTACGAACACCGGGGAGCTGTTTTTT. Encoded protein: CSVEETTNTGELFF.

This chain uses TRBV7-9 with TRBJ1-2; TRBD1 might be the D (5 bases). V was pared by 3 bases and J by 5 bases, with 13 bases between. Germline loops: CDR1 SEHNR, CDR2 FQNEAQ (reference sequence). The CDR3 spans 14 residues. CDR3 nucleotide sequence: TGTGCCAGCAGCTTGGCAGGGAAGAAATATGGCTACACCTTC. This encodes CASSLAGKKYGYTF.

The chain combines TRBV28 with TRBJ2-1; 7 bases align to TRBD2. V shed 6 bases and J 0 bases; nucleotides not matched to a gene: 8. The V gene's germline CDR1 is MDHEN and CDR2 SYDVKM. The CDR3 runs 16 residues. This CDR3 reads CASSPPGGSSYNEQFF. The CDR3 DNA reads TGTGCCAGCAGCCCGCCCGGCGGGAGCTCCTACAATGAGCAGTTCTTC.

The gene calls are TRBV5-1 and TRBJ2-5; TRBD2 aligns across 8 bases. Germline V CDR1 and CDR2: SGHRS, YFSETQ. V trimming: 4 bases; J trimming: 5 bases; junction bases outside the gene matches: 7. CDR3 length equals 14 residues. As DNA, the CDR3 is TGCGCCAGCAGCACGGCGACGGGAGGGGAGACCCAGTACTTC. Protein sequence: CASSTATGGETQYF.

The chain recombines TRBV7-9 with TRBJ2-3, with a weak D call TRBD1 (5 bases). Germline CDR1 reads SEHNR; CDR2 reads FQNEAQ (reference sequence). The CDR3 runs to 13 residues. V was clipped by 2 bases and J by 4 bases, with 7 bases between them. This chain's CDR3 is CASSLTQADTQYF. The CDR3 bases are TGTGCCAGCAGCTTAACACAGGCAGATACGCAGTATTTT.

This rearrangement joins TRBV27 to TRBJ2-3, with 9 bases matching TRBD1. Germline values: CDR1 MNHEY, CDR2 SMNVEV (reference sequence). Trimming removed 4 bases from V and 8 bases from J; junction bases left unmatched: 10. The CDR3 consists of 15 residues. The CDR3 reads CASSYRGPATGTQYF. The CDR3 DNA follows: TGTGCCAGCAGTTACAGGGGGCCGGCGACTGGTACGCAGTATTTT.

The chain employs TRBV27 and TRBJ2-3, with TRBD2 as a possible D gene (7 bases). V lost 0 bases and J lost 6, with 10 bases in between. Germline assignment: CDR1 MNHEY and CDR2 SMNVEV (reference sequence). The CDR3 runs 14 residues. The CDR3 sequence is CASSLSGGHDTQYF. The CDR3, as DNA: TGTGCCAGCAGTTTATCCGGGGGGCACGATACGCAGTATTTT.

This chain uses TRBV23-1 with TRBJ2-7, with D perhaps TRBD1 or TRBD2 (5 bases each). TRBV23-1 falls under the ORF class, with uncertain function. This CDR3 has 15 residues. With 4 bases removed from V and 3 bases from J, the gap between germline ends came to 16 bases. The DNA for the CDR3 is TGCGCCAGCAGTCCGCCGAGGGACGGACTCTACGAGCAGTACTTC. This encodes CASSPPRDGLYEQYF.

This chain uses TRBV28 with TRBJ2-7; D may be TRBD2 (6 bases). The germline V gene has CDR1 MDHEN and CDR2 SYDVKM. The V end lost 9 bases, the J end lost 4 bases, and 22 bases lay between the germline ends. CDR3 length: 15 amino acids. CDR3 DNA sequence: TGTGCCAGTTATACCTTGTCCGGAGGAGGGTACGAGCAGTACTTC. Its translation is CASYTLSGGGYEQYF.

This sequence joins TRBV6-5 and TRBJ2-2; the D gene is possibly TRBD2 (6 bases). The CDR3 has 14 amino acids. The germline V gene encodes CDR1 MNHEY and CDR2 SVGAGI. The ends were cut back, 6 bases at V and 1 base at J, with 9 bases in the middle. The CDR3 nucleotides read TGTGCCAGCAGCCGAGCGGGGAACACCGGGGAGCTGTTTTTT. Translating gives CASSRAGNTGELFF.

This chain uses TRBV14 with TRBJ2-5; 12 bases align to TRBD1. Germline lookup yields CDR1 SGHDN and CDR2 FVKESK. The ends lost 1 base at V and 5 bases at J; junction bases unmatched: 8. The CDR3 runs 17 residues. The CDR3 bases are TGTGCCAGCAGCCAAGTCTGGGGGACAGGGGGCGTGGAGACCCAGTACTTC. Protein: CASSQVWGTGGVETQYF.

This clone was detected only once. The chain has TRBV7-3 and TRBJ1-6; TRBD1 might be the D (5 bases). V lost 5 bases to trimming and J lost 6 bases, with 8 bases between them. The CDR3 loop spans 13 amino acids. The germline V gene encodes CDR1 SGHTA and CDR2 FQGTGA. The CDR3 nucleotides read TGTGCCAGCAGCAGGACACTTAATTCACCCCTCCACTTT. This codes for CASSRTLNSPLHF.

In its sample, this clone was seen a few times. The chain recombines TRBV11-2 with TRBJ1-1; D might be TRBD1 (5 bases). The CDR3 sequence is 19 residues long. The germline CDR1 and CDR2 sequences are SGHAT and FQNNGV. V was shortened by 4 bases and J by 0 bases, with 24 bases between the two germline ends. This chain's CDR3 is CASSSLGVAGITLNTEAFF. CDR3 DNA sequence: TGTGCCAGCAGCTCCTTAGGCGTTGCAGGGATCACCCTGAACACTGAAGCTTTCTTT. Using reference TRBV11-2 and TRBJ1-1 for the parts outside the CDR3, the full variable domain is EAGVAQSPRYKIIEKRQSVAFWCNPISGHATLYWYQQILGQGPKLLIQFQNNGVVDDSQLPKDRFSAERLKGVDSTLKIQPAKLEDSAVYLCASSSLGVAGITLNTEAFFGQGTRLTVV.

CDR3 sequence reads: CASSVDGTTKYEQFF. CDR3 DNA: TGTGCCAGCAGCGTAGACGGGACGACTAAGTATGAGCAGTTCTTC. The genes are TRBV9 and TRBJ2-1; tentatively, D is TRBD1 or TRBD2 (5 bases each). CDR1 and CDR2 from the germline V gene are SGDLS and YYNGEE. The CDR3 sequence is 15 residues long. Between the trimmed V and J ends, which lost 0 bases and 8 bases, there was a span of 15 bases.

The rearrangement links TRBV7-2 to TRBJ1-6, with D maybe TRBD1 (5 bases). CDR1 and CDR2 from the germline V gene are SGHTA and FQGNSA. Trimming stripped 1 base from V and 0 bases from J, with 7 bases between. The CDR3 is made up of 16 amino acids. Here the CDR3 DNA reads TGTGCCAGCAGCTTAGAAGGGGCCTCCTATAATTCACCCCTCCACTTT. Translated, it gives CASSLEGASYNSPLHF.

This chain connects TRBV6-5 to TRBJ1-1; D is unresolved. Trimming removed 7 bases from V and 8 bases from J, with 11 bases in between. This CDR3 is 11 amino acids long. The germline V gene encodes CDR1 MNHEY and CDR2 SVGAGI. In nucleotides, the CDR3 is TGTGCCAGCACCCGTCCCCCAGAAGCTTTCTTT. Amino acids: CASTRPPEAFF.

The chain is built from TRBV12-3 or TRBV12-4 and TRBJ1-1, with D possibly being TRBD1 (5 bases). This CDR3 region has 13 residues. V lost 5 bases and J 2 bases, leaving 9 bases between the germline ends. CDR3 in DNA: TGTGCCAGCAGTATGACAGAAAACACTGAAGCTTTCTTT. This sequence encodes CASSMTENTEAFF.

This chain connects TRBV24-1 to TRBJ2-7; 10 bases fit TRBD1. CDR1 is KGHDR and CDR2 is SFDVKD in the germline V gene. The CDR3 is 15 amino acids. Trimming cost V 6 bases and J 5 bases; bases outside gene matches: 9. The CDR3 here is CATSRPGTGENEQYF. The CDR3 bases are TGTGCCACCAGTCGTCCCGGGACAGGGGAGAACGAGCAGTACTTC.